This TCR beta chain was recorded in a study of shared clonotypes between healthy human individuals (dated by TCRdb to about 2020). Broadly, across the study: Two women and three men aged 18 to 49 years were included in the cohort. The study deeply sequenced blood TCR repertoires of five healthy adults to estimate repertoire size and the extent of clonotype sharing between individuals. To increase sequencing depth and limit assay-specific biases, different laboratories used diverse techniques to prepare libraries and sequence TCR repertoires. Leukapheresis yielded between about 0.85 and 9 billion PBMCs per donor.

Using the deep immunoSEQ assay, TCR CDR3 regions were amplified from genomic DNA by multiplex PCR. For each cell subset, the extracted genomic DNA was distributed evenly across all wells of several immunoSEQ 96-well plates, and each plate served as one replicate. For unsorted PBMC, 300 to 350 ng genomic DNA, equal to 32,000 or so T cell genomes, was loaded into each replicate PCR. Genomic DNA from unsorted PBMC was sequenced over ten immunoSEQ deep assay plates. Purified libraries were measured with a Qubit 3.0 fluorometer, size-checked on a Bioanalyzer 2100, and measured again with the KAPA Library Quantification kit. Each immunoSEQ 96-well plate was sequenced on its own single-read 150-cycle Illumina NextSeq 550 flow cell. Processing in the source paper ran as follows. Because only junctional sequences without quality scores were contained in the immunoSEQ output, filtering matching that applied to full-length reads could not be performed. Sequences were annotated with PyIR, a Python wrapper for IgBLAST v1.9, and V/J genes and CDR3 were assigned using IMGT germline references. Any read was removed if the V/J assignment was weak (E-value above 1e-6), the CDR3 was missing, or the read contained stop codons, out-of-frame junctions, or ambiguous translated residues. V3J clonotypes were defined as sequences sharing the same inferred V gene, J gene, and CDR3 amino acid sequence. Percentage overlap between repertoires was calculated by dividing the number of shared unique clonotypes by the size of the smaller repertoire. Repertoire richness was assessed with RTK rarefaction, the Chao1 estimator, and Recon v2.1 estimates of unobserved clonotypes. TCRdb carries this immuneACCESS record with in-frame sequences only. Its versions omit some clonotypes, under half of them owing to an unresolved V gene in the studies checked, with the rest unexplained. The DNA gave D and trimming, while V, J and clone size come from that table. A total of hundreds of thousands of clones appear in this sample, around 79% of them only once. The ten largest clones represent roughly 13% of the sample.

About this clone: Its antigen remains unidentified. No quality values exist for individual bases; no much larger clone is one base distant.

The donors were healthy, HIV-negative adults who had no recently reported acute infections or vaccinations. All donors were Caucasian adults living in Nashville, Tennessee, USA. For unsorted samples, about 85 million PBMCs were counted and genomic DNA was extracted with the QIAamp DNA Blood Mini kit. After blood collection by leukapheresis, PBMCs were isolated using Ficoll-Histopaque density gradient centrifugation and then cryopreserved in the vapor phase of liquid nitrogen. Results the study describes overall, beyond this receptor: Pairwise subsampling indicated that sequencing depth was expected to affect the degree of clonotype sharing among donors. Because the study included a small number of donors, the genetic and exposure-history diversity represented was limited. Sampling was limited to blood, and TCR repertoires in tissue likely differ from TCR repertoires in blood.

The TCR comes from a woman aged 40 to 50 in good health. Some clones in this sample may be carry-over from other donors' samples. Sequencing input: PBMCs.

Here is the DNA: TGTGCCAGCCAATTAGGCCTCAAAAACATTCAGTACTTC. This sequence encodes CASQLGLKNIQYF. Here the chain combines TRBV6-1 and TRBJ2-4, with an unclear D gene assignment. CDR1 and CDR2 (MNHNS, SASEGT) derive from the germline V gene. Counted from cysteine to phenylalanine, this CDR3 has 13 amino acids. Only CDR3 DNA is held: 39 bases, read in frame from base 1. The V end loses 8 bases and the J end loses 3 bases, and a stretch of 11 bases separates them.